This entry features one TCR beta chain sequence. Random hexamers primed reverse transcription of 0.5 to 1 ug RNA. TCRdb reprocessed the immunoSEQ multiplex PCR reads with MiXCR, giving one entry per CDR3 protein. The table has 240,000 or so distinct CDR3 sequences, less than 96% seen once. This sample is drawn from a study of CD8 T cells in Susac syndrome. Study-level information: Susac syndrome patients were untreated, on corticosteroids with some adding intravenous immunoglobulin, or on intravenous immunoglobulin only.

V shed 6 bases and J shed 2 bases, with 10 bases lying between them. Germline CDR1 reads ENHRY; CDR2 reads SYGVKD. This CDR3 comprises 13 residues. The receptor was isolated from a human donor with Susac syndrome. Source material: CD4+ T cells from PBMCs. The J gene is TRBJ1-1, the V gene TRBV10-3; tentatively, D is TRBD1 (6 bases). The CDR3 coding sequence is TGTGCCATCAGGGCACAGGGAAACACTGAAGCTTTCTTT. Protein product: CAIRAQGNTEAFF.